This TCR beta chain stems from a study of monozygotic twins with inflammatory bowel disease. As for this clonotype: Its antigen is not known.

The CDR3 has 16 amino acids. Per germline, CDR1 SGHKS and CDR2 YYEKEE (reference sequence). Study-wide findings and caveats: Differing immunosuppressive treatments may have added variability to patient repertoires.

UMIs bearing a 6-nucleotide sample barcode were added through template switching. TCRalpha and TCRbeta cDNA was put through two nested PCRs of about 15 and 9 cycles. TCRdb reprocessed the 5' RACE reads and reports one entry per CDR3 protein, with no DNA. The sample holds approximately 150,000 distinct CDR3 sequences. The V gene is TRBV5-5, the J gene TRBJ1-4; no DNA is available, so the TRBD1 call from TCRdb remains unchecked. Material: blood. This receptor was obtained from a human donor with ulcerative colitis or Crohn's disease, or a healthy co-twin of an affected twin (not recorded which). CDR3 amino acids: CASRKGGFATNEKLFF. Full variable domain (missing parts from reference TRBV5-5 and TRBJ1-4): DAGVTQSPTHLIKTRGQQVTLRCSPISGHKSVSWYQQVLGQGPQFIFQYYEKEERGRGNFPDRFSARQFPNYSSELNVNALLLGDSALYLCASRKGGFATNEKLFFGSGTQLSVL.